This TCR beta chain is from a study of cytomegalovirus exposure and HLA in healthy donors. Across the whole study: A preliminary data release comprised about 85 million unique TCRs obtained from HLA-typed donors.

In the PCR, 60 Vbeta and 13 Jbeta primers were used. The method was immunoSEQ multiplex PCR; TCRdb's version includes in-frame clones alone and lacks a portion of them. The sample has 180,000 or so clones, about four fifths seen once. V trimming: 8 bases; J trimming: 6 bases; junction bases outside the gene matches: 9. Germline CDR1 and CDR2: SEHNR and FQNEAQ (reference sequence). The CDR3 sequence is 13 residues long. Input material: PBMCs. This chain uses TRBV7-9 with TRBJ2-7, with 8 positions matching TRBD2. This clonotype was sampled from a female donor in good health and CMV-seronegative. For the CDR3, the DNA is TGTGCCAGCGTCGGGGGGGAGCAGACCGAGCAGTACTTC. Encoded protein: CASVGGEQTEQYF.